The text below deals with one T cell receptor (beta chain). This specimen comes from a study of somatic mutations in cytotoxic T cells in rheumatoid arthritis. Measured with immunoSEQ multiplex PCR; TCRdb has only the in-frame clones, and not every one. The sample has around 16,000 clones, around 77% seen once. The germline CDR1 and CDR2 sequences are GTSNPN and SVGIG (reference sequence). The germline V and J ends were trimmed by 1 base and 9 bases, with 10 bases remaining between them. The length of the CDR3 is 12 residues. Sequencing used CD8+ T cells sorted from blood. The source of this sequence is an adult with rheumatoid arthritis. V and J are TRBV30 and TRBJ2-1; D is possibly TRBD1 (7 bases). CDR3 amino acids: CAWSAGDSEQFF. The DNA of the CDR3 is TGTGCCTGGAGTGCGGGGGACAGTGAGCAGTTCTTC.